The TCR beta chain described here comes from a study of blood T cell repertoires in COVID-19. Study background: Samples of COVID-19 (acute and convalescent) were obtained from the United States, Italy and Spain. PBMCs, B-cell-depleted T cells, or T cells were the source of the cDNA or gDNA that made up the material.

CDR1 is GTSNPN and CDR2 is SVGIG in the germline V gene (reference sequence). CDR3 length: 15 residues. V lost 4 bases and J 0 bases, leaving 13 bases between the germline ends. Original methodology: Reference gene primer amplification in the assay estimated nucleated cell counts. Sequenced by immunoSEQ multiplex PCR; TCRdb stores in-frame clones only, minus some. The DNA was the basis for D and trimming; V, J and clone size are from that table. The table lists around 270,000 clones, roughly nine tenths of them singletons. This clone was counted many times. This receptor was identified in a man in his forties or fifties who had recovered from COVID-19. V is TRBV30 and J is TRBJ2-1; TRBD2 might be the D (5 bases). The source material was peripheral blood. For the CDR3, the DNA is TGTGCCTGGATCCCCCAGCGGAGCTCCTACAATGAGCAGTTCTTC. Its protein is CAWIPQRSSYNEQFF. The variable domain in full, with the rest retrieved from reference TRBV30 and TRBJ2-1, is SQTIHQWPATLVQPVGSPLSLECTVEGTSNPNLYWYRQAAGRGLQLLFYSVGIGQISSEVPQNLSASRPQDRQFILSSKKLLLSDSGFYLCAWIPQRSSYNEQFFGPGTRLTVL.